The 28 T cell receptor beta chains reported below all come from one sample, sequenced in a study of blood T cell repertoires in COVID-19. Measured with immunoSEQ multiplex PCR; TCRdb has only the in-frame clones, and not every one. The sample holds about 25,000 clones, around 80% seen once. Sequencing was performed on peripheral blood. Receptors originate from an elderly woman with acute or convalescent COVID-19.

The V call is TRBV24-1, the J call TRBJ2-1; D remains ambiguous. Trimming took 4 bases from V and 4 from J, leaving 13 bases between them. The CDR3 covers 15 residues. Per germline, CDR1 KGHDR and CDR2 SFDVKD. DNA of the CDR3: TGTGCCACCAGTGAAGCTGCTCCTCGTTACAATGAGCAGTTCTTC. Translation gives CATSEAAPRYNEQFF.

This chain uses TRBV7-2 with TRBJ1-1, with a possible D match to TRBD1 (5 bases). Germline V CDR1 and CDR2: SGHTA, FQGNSA. V was clipped by 5 bases and J by 4 bases, with 17 bases between them. The CDR3 contains 15 residues. CDR3 in amino acids: CASSDATAGGTEAFF. The CDR3, as DNA: TGTGCCAGCAGCGACGCTACGGCGGGGGGCACTGAAGCTTTCTTT.

The rearrangement links TRBV5-6 to TRBJ1-6; TRBD1 matches at 12 bases. This CDR3 is 15 amino acids long. Looked up from germline, CDR1 is SGHDT and CDR2 is YYEEEE. J lost 8 bases, V lost 3 bases, and 3 bases had no gene match. CDR3 protein: CASSWGQGADSPLHF. Here the CDR3 DNA reads TGTGCCAGCAGCTGGGGACAGGGGGCGGATTCACCCCTCCACTTT.

This sequence joins TRBV28 and TRBJ1-1, with D unresolved. V was trimmed by 6 bases and J by 0 bases, leaving 17 bases between them. Germline-derived CDR1 and CDR2 are MDHEN and SYDVKM. The CDR3 extends over 16 amino acids. The CDR3: CASRRPFEGMNTEAFF. The CDR3 coding sequence is TGTGCCAGCAGACGCCCGTTTGAGGGCATGAACACTGAAGCTTTCTTT. The full variable domain, in which reference TRBV28 and TRBJ1-1 provide the parts outside the CDR3, is DVKVTQSSRYLVKRTGEKVFLECVQDMDHENMFWYRQDPGLGLRLIYFSYDVKMKEKGDIPEGYSVSREKKERFSLILESASTNQTSMYLCASRRPFEGMNTEAFFGQGTRLTVV.

The chain links TRBV18 to TRBJ2-2; tentative D call: TRBD1 (5 bases). V was shortened by 3 bases and J by 5 bases, with 19 bases between the two germline ends. Germline CDR1 KGHSH, CDR2 LQKENI. This CDR3 has 17 amino acids. The CDR3 reads CASSPTRVGDLTGELFF. CDR3 nucleotides: TGTGCCAGCTCACCCACTCGGGTAGGGGATCTGACCGGGGAGCTGTTTTTT.

This chain uses TRBV14 with TRBJ1-1; a possible D gene is TRBD1 (5 bases). Deletions cut 6 bases from V and 0 bases from J, with 8 bases between. Germline values: CDR1 SGHDN, CDR2 FVKESK. The CDR3 runs to 13 residues. CDR3 nucleotides: TGTGCCAGCAGTTGGGGCGTGAACACTGAAGCTTTCTTT. Protein: CASSWGVNTEAFF.

The chain combines TRBV5-4 with TRBJ1-1; D is undetermined. Deletions cut 1 base from V and 3 bases from J, with 7 bases between. CDR1 SGHNT and CDR2 YYREEE come from the germline V gene (reference sequence). The length of the CDR3 is 13 residues. For the CDR3, the DNA is TGTGCCAGCAGCTTGAAGCTACACACTGAAGCTTTCTTT. Protein sequence: CASSLKLHTEAFF.

This clone was detected once. The chain joins TRBV7-3 to TRBJ2-4, with 10 bases lining up with TRBD2. J gave up 0 bases and V 4 bases, and 9 bases lay outside the gene matches. The length of the CDR3 is 18 residues. Germline lookup yields CDR1 SGHTA and CDR2 FQGTGA. In nucleotides, the CDR3 is TGTGCCAGCAGCTCCCACAGACTAGCGGGTTTAGCCAAAAACATTCAGTACTTC. This codes for CASSSHRLAGLAKNIQYF.

The gene calls are TRBV24-1 and TRBJ2-7, with 9 bases aligning to TRBD2. Germline V lookup: CDR1 KGHDR, CDR2 SFDVKD. With V trimmed by 4 bases and J by 0 bases, 3 bases remained unmatched. CDR3 length: 15 residues. CDR3 bases: TGTGCCACCAGTGAAGGTAGCGGGAGCTCCTACGAGCAGTACTTC. Residues: CATSEGSGSSYEQYF.

CDR3 loop: CASSYSASGRSDEQFF. DNA of the CDR3: TGTGCCAGCAGTTACTCGGCTAGCGGGCGGTCGGATGAGCAGTTCTTC. The genes are TRBV6-6 and TRBJ2-1; 8 bases fit TRBD2. Germline values: CDR1 MNHNY, CDR2 SVGAGI (reference sequence). The V and J ends lost 0 bases and 8 bases, in that order; junction bases with no gene match: 9. The CDR3 is 16 residues long.

This clone was observed a handful of times. The chain recombines TRBV27 with TRBJ2-2, with TRBD1 matching over 7 bases. From germline, CDR1 is MNHEY and CDR2 SMNVEV (reference sequence). V lost 0 bases, J lost 5 bases, and 6 bases stayed unmatched. The CDR3 is 16 amino acids. Written as DNA, the CDR3 is TGTGCCAGCAGTTTATCGGGGAGACAGGGAACCGGGGAGCTGTTTTTT. It specifies CASSLSGRQGTGELFF.

The rearrangement joins TRBV11-2 to TRBJ2-7, with D perhaps TRBD2 (6 bases). The CDR3 runs 15 residues. Germline values: CDR1 SGHAT, CDR2 FQNNGV. V lost 1 base, J lost 0 bases, and 10 bases lay in between. This chain's CDR3 is CASSLGGVPSYEQYF. DNA of the CDR3: TGTGCCAGCAGCTTAGGGGGGGTACCCTCCTACGAGCAGTACTTC.

This clone was picked up a small number of times. CDR3 region: CASSDGTPTNEKLFF. The CDR3 nucleotides read TGCGCCAGCAGCGACGGGACACCTACTAATGAAAAACTGTTTTTT. V and J are TRBV5-1 and TRBJ1-4, with D tentatively TRBD1 (6 bases). The CDR3 sequence is 15 residues long. V was shortened by 4 bases and J by 2 bases, with 12 bases between the two germline ends. Germline CDR1 is SGHRS and CDR2 is YFSETQ. Using reference TRBV5-1 and TRBJ1-4 for the parts outside the CDR3, the full variable domain is KAGVTQTPRYLIKTRGQQVTLSCSPISGHRSVSWYQQTPGQGLQFLFEYFSETQRNKGNFPGRFSGRQFSNSRSEMNVSTLELGDSALYLCASSDGTPTNEKLFFGSGTQLSVL.

This chain joins TRBV6-5 and TRBJ1-2; possibly TRBD1 for D (5 bases). The V end lost 5 bases, the J end lost 4 bases, and 17 bases lay between the germline ends. Looked up from germline, CDR1 is MNHEY and CDR2 is SVGAGI. The CDR3 covers 15 residues. The DNA of the CDR3 is TGTGCCAGCAGTAACGCCATAACGGGGGTCTATGGCTACACCTTC. Translation gives CASSNAITGVYGYTF.

V is TRBV6-1 and J is TRBJ2-7; D may be TRBD1 (5 bases). Germline V gene lookup returns CDR1 MNHNS and CDR2 SASEGT. Trimming left V 3 bases short and J 5 bases short, with 8 bases between. The CDR3 runs 12 residues. In DNA, the CDR3 is TGTGCCAGCAGTGATCAGGGTGACGAGCAGTACTTC. It is translated as CASSDQGDEQYF.

The chain employs TRBV11-2 and TRBJ1-6, with 8 bases lining up with TRBD1. V lost 2 bases, J lost 10 bases, and 10 bases stayed unmatched. Germline V lookup: CDR1 SGHAT, CDR2 FQNNGV. The CDR3 runs 16 residues. This chain's CDR3 is CASSLSVGQVRSPLHF. Written as DNA, the CDR3 is TGTGCCAGCAGCTTATCAGTGGGACAGGTTCGATCACCCCTCCACTTT.

This sequence joins TRBV11-3 and TRBJ1-1, with D possibly matching TRBD1 (5 bases). The CDR3 runs 14 residues. CDR1 SGHNT and CDR2 YENEEA come from the germline V gene. Trimming pared 5 bases from V and 5 bases from J, leaving 15 bases between. The chain's CDR3 is CASSPGGVLTEAFF. In DNA form, the CDR3 reads TGTGCCAGCAGCCCTGGGGGGGTTCTGACTGAAGCTTTCTTT.

V gene TRBV27 combines with J gene TRBJ2-5; TRBD1 aligns across 11 bases. J was trimmed by 4 bases and V by 3 bases; bases with no gene match: 7. The V gene's germline CDR1 is MNHEY and CDR2 SMNVEV (reference sequence). CDR3 length: 16 amino acids. The CDR3 loop is CASSLLRTGGGETQYF. CDR3 coding DNA: TGTGCCAGCAGTTTGTTGAGGACAGGGGGCGGAGAGACCCAGTACTTC.

The V call is TRBV5-1, the J call TRBJ2-1, with 8 bases identical to TRBD2. The CDR3 length is 13 residues. V trimming: 4 bases; J trimming: 6 bases; junction bases outside the gene matches: 3. The germline V gene encodes CDR1 SGHRS and CDR2 YFSETQ. The CDR3 sequence: CASSPGTSNEQFF. CDR3 bases: TGCGCCAGCAGCCCCGGGACTAGCAATGAGCAGTTCTTC.

This rearrangement joins TRBV4-1 to TRBJ2-3; 11 bases agree with TRBD2. Germline assignment: CDR1 MGHRA and CDR2 YSYEKL. J was trimmed by 6 bases and V by 4 bases; bases with no gene match: 6. This CDR3 is built from 15 residues. The CDR3 is CASSLLAGVGDTQYF. The CDR3, as DNA: TGCGCCAGCAGCCTACTAGCGGGAGTCGGCGATACGCAGTATTTT.

V usage is TRBV25-1 and J usage is TRBJ2-4; a weak D match, TRBD1 (5 bases). CDR3 size: 15 residues. Trimming pared 4 bases from V and 5 bases from J, leaving 15 bases between. Germline lookup yields CDR1 MGHDK and CDR2 SYGVNS. The CDR3 region has the DNA TGTGCCAGCAGTGTAGCCTTAAAAGGGGAAAACATTCAGTACTTC. Protein product: CASSVALKGENIQYF. The full variable domain, in which reference TRBV25-1 and TRBJ2-4 provide the parts outside the CDR3, is EADIYQTPRYLVIGTGKKITLECSQTMGHDKMYWYQQDPGMELHLIHYSYGVNSTEKGDLSSESTVSRIRTEHFPLTLESARPSHTSQYLCASSVALKGENIQYFGAGTRLSVL.

The chain employs TRBV5-1 and TRBJ1-1; 7 nucleotides align to TRBD1. Trimming cost V 4 bases and J 10 bases; bases outside gene matches: 13. The CDR3 runs to 14 residues. Per germline, CDR1 SGHRS and CDR2 YFSETQ. The CDR3 DNA follows: TGCGCCAGCAGCCTACATGGACAGGCGGACAGAGCTTTCTTT. Encoded protein: CASSLHGQADRAFF.

This chain links TRBV5-1 with TRBJ2-3; 9 bases are shared with TRBD2. The CDR3 has 15 residues. Germline lookup yields CDR1 SGHRS and CDR2 YFSETQ. V dropped 2 bases and J dropped 5; count of bases not matched to a gene: 6. For the CDR3, the DNA is TGCGCCAGCAGCTTTTTAGCGGGAGTGGGAGATACGCAGTATTTT. It yields the protein CASSFLAGVGDTQYF.

The rearrangement links TRBV7-2 to TRBJ1-2, with 8 bases identical to TRBD1. Germline lookup yields CDR1 SGHTA and CDR2 FQGNSA. Trimming took 1 base from V and 4 from J; bases not matched to a gene: 5. CDR3 size: 15 residues. DNA of the CDR3: TGTGCCAGCAGCTTAGGGTACAGGGGGGGCTATGGCTACACCTTC. It encodes CASSLGYRGGYGYTF.

CDR3: CATSEGGQGGGYSNQPQHF. The CDR3 DNA reads TGTGCCACCAGTGAAGGAGGGCAGGGCGGAGGGTATAGCAATCAGCCCCAGCATTTT. The rearrangement links TRBV24-1 to TRBJ1-5, with D possibly TRBD1 on 5 matching bases. The CDR3 consists of 19 residues. V gave up 4 bases and J gave up 0 bases, with 21 bases separating them. In germline, CDR1 is KGHDR, CDR2 SFDVKD.

The rearrangement links TRBV30 to TRBJ1-1, with TRBD1 identical over 10 bases. Germline lookup yields CDR1 GTSNPN and CDR2 SVGIG (reference sequence). The V gene end was trimmed by 1 base and the J gene end by 4 bases; junction bases not matched to a gene: 9. The CDR3 totals 16 residues. CDR3 amino acids: CAWSAWDRGRGTEAFF. The CDR3, as DNA: TGTGCCTGGAGTGCCTGGGACAGGGGTCGGGGCACTGAAGCTTTCTTT.

This clone has only one observation. V and J are TRBV5-4 and TRBJ1-4; D unclear. The CDR3 runs to 13 residues. V lost 4 bases and J 8 bases, leaving 12 bases between the germline ends. Germline V gene lookup returns CDR1 SGHNT and CDR2 YYREEE (reference sequence). This CDR3 is CASSKGRGEKLFF. The CDR3 bases are TGTGCCAGCAGCAAGGGTCGAGGGGAAAAACTGTTTTTT.

The rearrangement joins TRBV2 to TRBJ1-4, with D uncertain. This CDR3 comprises 12 residues. From germline, CDR1 is SNHLY and CDR2 FYNNEI. The V end was cut by 8 bases, the J end by 4 bases, with 8 bases between. As DNA, the CDR3 is TGTGCCAGCGGTCAGTTTAATGAAAAACTGTTTTTT. This encodes CASGQFNEKLFF.